These 28 T cell receptor beta chains came from one sample sequenced in a study of beta chain features in type 1 diabetes. Expressed TCRB transcripts were sequenced because the isolated RNA had all been reverse transcribed beforehand. The repertoire was sequenced with immunoSEQ multiplex PCR; TCRdb's copy has only in-frame clones and lacks some. The sample shows roughly 450,000 clones, 11% of them seen only once. The sample was naive CD4+ T cells from blood. The receptors originated from a woman aged 18-29 years in good health.

V gene TRBV25-1 combines with J gene TRBJ2-5, with D perhaps matching TRBD2 (6 bases). The CDR3 contains 15 residues. V dropped 2 bases and J dropped 3 bases, with 13 bases sitting between them. Germline V lookup: CDR1 MGHDK, CDR2 SYGVNS. This chain's CDR3 is CASSEVGRREETQYF. DNA for the CDR3: TGTGCCAGCAGTGAAGTAGGGAGGAGGGAAGAGACCCAGTACTTC.

This clone was detected a few times. The chain combines TRBV19 with TRBJ2-1; 8 bases fit TRBD1. CDR1 is LNHDA and CDR2 is SQIVND in the germline V gene (reference sequence). This CDR3 has 15 residues. The V and J ends lost 1 base and 5 bases, in that order; junction bases with no gene match: 4. The CDR3: CASSIGQGRHNEQFF. The DNA for the CDR3 is TGTGCCAGTAGTATAGGACAGGGGCGGCACAATGAGCAGTTCTTC.

This clone came up a few times. The rearrangement links TRBV29-1 to TRBJ1-2; 7 bases map to TRBD1. The germline gives CDR1 SQVTM, CDR2 ANQGSEA. Trimming removed 7 bases from V and 6 bases from J; junction bases left unmatched: 17. The CDR3 has 15 residues. Written as DNA, the CDR3 is TGCAGCGCCGCGATAGGGCAGGGGGGAATCAATGGCTACACCTTC. Protein: CSAAIGQGGINGYTF.

This rearrangement joins TRBV9 to TRBJ2-2; TRBD2 matches 7 bases. Trimming removed 4 bases from V and 9 bases from J; junction bases left unmatched: 6. Germline-derived CDR1 and CDR2 are SGDLS and YYNGEE. The CDR3 consists of 13 residues. CDR3 sequence (DNA): TGTGCCAGCAGCTTTAAAGCGGGGAGGGAGCTGTTTTTT. This translates into CASSFKAGRELFF.

The V call is TRBV5-1, the J call TRBJ2-3; 8 positions match TRBD2. Germline CDR1 SGHRS, CDR2 YFSETQ. The CDR3 totals 18 residues. Trimming removed 0 bases from V and 0 bases from J; junction bases left unmatched: 9. DNA of the CDR3: TGCGCCAGCAGCTTGGTGATAGCGGGGTTAGCTAGCACAGATACGCAGTATTTT. This gives the protein CASSLVIAGLASTDTQYF.

Of note for this clone: A far larger clone is just one base off, so this is likely a read error. This chain joins TRBV7-6 and TRBJ2-5, with D hard to call. The V end was cut by 3 bases, the J end by 5 bases, with 4 bases between. Germline CDR1 and CDR2: SGHVS and FNYEAQ. The CDR3 covers 11 residues. The CDR3 loop reads CASSFGETQYF. CDR3 nucleotide sequence: TGTGCCAGCAGCTTCGGGGAGACCCAGTACTTC.

In its sample, this clone was seen a few times. The CDR3 bases are TGTGCCAGCAGCTTTCAGCGGGGGACGGGAGAGACCCAGTACTTC. Translation: CASSFQRGTGETQYF. This sequence joins TRBV7-7 and TRBJ2-5, with 8 bases aligning to TRBD2. V was clipped by 3 bases and J by 4 bases; unmatched bases: 7. The CDR3 sequence is 15 residues long. Germline V gene sequence: CDR1 SSHAT, CDR2 FNYEAQ (reference sequence). Full variable domain (rest looked up from reference TRBV7-7 and TRBJ2-5): GAGVSQSPRYKVTKRGQDVTLRCDPISSHATLYWYQQALGQGPEFLTYFNYEAQPDKSGLPSDRFSAERPEGSISTLTIQRTEQRDSAMYRCASSFQRGTGETQYFGPGTRLLVL.

The V call is TRBV7-2, the J call TRBJ2-5; D not resolved. The CDR3 totals 14 residues. The V end was cut by 3 bases, the J end by 5 bases, with 13 bases between. The germline V gene has CDR1 SGHTA and CDR2 FQGNSA. CDR3 sequence: CASSFGGPGETQYF. CDR3 bases: TGTGCCAGCAGCTTTGGCGGCCCTGGGGAGACCCAGTACTTC. The complete variable domain, with remaining parts taken from reference TRBV7-2 and TRBJ2-5, reads GAGVSQSPSNKVTEKGKDVELRCDPISGHTALYWYRQSLGQGLEFLIYFQGNSAPDKSGLPSDRFSAERTGGSVSTLTIQRTQQEDSAVYLCASSFGGPGETQYFGPGTRLLVL.

This clone was counted a few times. The J gene is TRBJ2-5, the V gene TRBV30; 9 bases agree with TRBD2. The germline V gene encodes CDR1 GTSNPN and CDR2 SVGIG (reference sequence). With V trimmed by 0 bases and J by 7 bases, 6 bases remained unmatched. This CDR3 has 14 residues. The CDR3 loop is CAWSVIAGVGTQYF. CDR3 DNA: TGTGCCTGGAGTGTAATAGCGGGAGTGGGGACCCAGTACTTC. The full variable domain, in which reference TRBV30 and TRBJ2-5 provide the parts outside the CDR3, is SQTIHQWPATLVQPVGSPLSLECTVEGTSNPNLYWYRQAAGRGLQLLFYSVGIGQISSEVPQNLSASRPQDRQFILSSKKLLLSDSGFYLCAWSVIAGVGTQYFGPGTRLLVL.

This clone appeared a few times. This chain joins TRBV30 and TRBJ1-5; 9 nucleotides align to TRBD1. The germline V gene has CDR1 GTSNPN and CDR2 SVGIG (reference sequence). The CDR3 runs 13 residues. Trimming took 3 bases from V and 5 from J; bases not matched to a gene: 2. This CDR3 is CAWSGQGHQPQHF. The CDR3 nucleotides read TGTGCCTGGAGCGGACAGGGGCATCAGCCCCAGCATTTT. Full variable domain (rest looked up from reference TRBV30 and TRBJ1-5): SQTIHQWPATLVQPVGSPLSLECTVEGTSNPNLYWYRQAAGRGLQLLFYSVGIGQISSEVPQNLSASRPQDRQFILSSKKLLLSDSGFYLCAWSGQGHQPQHFGDGTRLSIL.

The CDR3 sequence is CASSVSGTSGKTQYF. The CDR3 DNA follows: TGTGCCAGCAGCGTTTCCGGGACTAGCGGGAAGACCCAGTACTTC. The rearrangement joins TRBV7-3 to TRBJ2-5; 13 bases fit TRBD2. This CDR3 contains 15 residues. The V and J ends lost 5 bases and 6 bases, in that order; junction bases with no gene match: 6. Per the germline V gene, CDR1 is SGHTA and CDR2 is FQGTGA.

In this sample, this clone turned up a few times. This sequence joins TRBV2 and TRBJ1-6, with 8 bases identical to TRBD1. Looked up from germline, CDR1 is SNHLY and CDR2 is FYNNEI. With V trimmed by 6 bases and J by 13 bases, 11 bases remained unmatched. The length of the CDR3 is 14 residues. The CDR3 coding sequence is TGTGCCAGCAGCGTGGACAGGGCCCCAGGGCCCCTCCACTTT. Its protein is CASSVDRAPGPLHF.

This clone was observed a handful of times. V gene TRBV29-1 combines with J gene TRBJ2-2; perhaps TRBD1 as D (6 bases). V was trimmed by 4 bases and J by 7 bases, leaving 13 bases between them. Germline V gene data show CDR1 as SQVTM and CDR2 as ANQGSEA. The CDR3 is 13 residues long. This chain's CDR3 is CSVAGRGIGELFF. The CDR3 nucleotides are TGCAGCGTTGCGGGCAGGGGAATCGGGGAGCTGTTTTTT.

In its sample, this clone was seen a few times. At the DNA level, this CDR3 is encoded by other sequences in the same sample as well. This chain uses TRBV5-1 with TRBJ2-5, with unresolved D. Trimming removed 4 bases at V and 3 bases at J, with 7 bases between. This CDR3 is built from 12 residues. Germline-derived CDR1 and CDR2 are SGHRS and YFSETQ. Here the CDR3 DNA reads TGCGCCAGCAGCCTGACCGAAGAGACCCAGTACTTC. It encodes CASSLTEETQYF.

The chain has TRBV4-2 and TRBJ1-1, with D possibly matching TRBD1 (5 bases). Trimming took 1 base from V and 5 from J, leaving 11 bases between them. The germline gives CDR1 LGHNA, CDR2 YNFKEQ. The CDR3 length is 14 residues. CDR3 coding DNA: TGTGCCAGCAGCCAAGGTGGGGCAAGTACTGAAGCTTTCTTT. Its protein product is CASSQGGASTEAFF.

The V and J genes are TRBV7-2 and TRBJ2-6, with D possibly matching TRBD1 (6 bases). The CDR3 runs to 17 residues. Germline V CDR1 and CDR2: SGHTA, FQGNSA. The V end was cut by 8 bases, the J end by 0 bases, with 17 bases between. The CDR3 region is CASGGRGRDSGANVLTF. The CDR3 coding sequence is TGTGCCAGCGGAGGCAGGGGAAGGGACTCTGGGGCCAACGTCCTGACTTTC. The complete variable domain, with remaining parts taken from reference TRBV7-2 and TRBJ2-6, reads GAGVSQSPSNKVTEKGKDVELRCDPISGHTALYWYRQSLGQGLEFLIYFQGNSAPDKSGLPSDRFSAERTGGSVSTLTIQRTQQEDSAVYLCASGGRGRDSGANVLTFGAGSRLTVL.

The sample holds a few counts of this clone. This chain connects TRBV2 to TRBJ1-4; no firm D call. The CDR3 length is 13 residues. Germline V gene data show CDR1 as SNHLY and CDR2 as FYNNEI. With 7 bases removed from V and 6 bases from J, the gap between germline ends came to 12 bases. CDR3 in DNA: TGTGCCAGCATCGCAGAAGCCTATGAAAAACTGTTTTTT. It codes for CASIAEAYEKLFF.

This chain links TRBV6-6 with TRBJ1-5; 7 bases are a match to TRBD1. Germline V lookup: CDR1 MNHNY, CDR2 SVGAGI (reference sequence). The CDR3 has 12 amino acids. V dropped 6 bases and J dropped 5; count of bases not matched to a gene: 1. The DNA for the CDR3 is TGTGCCAGCAGACAGGGGCATCAGCCCCAGCATTTT. This gives the protein CASRQGHQPQHF.

The V gene is TRBV7-9, the J gene TRBJ1-1, with D perhaps matching TRBD1 (6 bases). The germline V gene encodes CDR1 SEHNR and CDR2 FQNEAQ (reference sequence). The CDR3 is 19 amino acids. The V end was cut by 2 bases, the J end by 0 bases, with 22 bases between. CDR3 region: CASSLNSILQGLMNTEAFF. DNA of the CDR3: TGTGCCAGCAGCTTAAACTCGATCCTACAGGGCCTAATGAACACTGAAGCTTTCTTT.

This clone was found a few times. This CDR3 is also generated by other DNA sequences in the sample. V is TRBV29-1 and J is TRBJ1-1; possible D gene TRBD1, 6 bases. Trimming cost V 4 bases and J 4 bases, with 13 bases left between them. The CDR3 totals 13 residues. From germline, CDR1 is SQVTM and CDR2 ANQGSEA. The CDR3: CSVAQGARTEAFF. In nucleotides, the CDR3 is TGCAGCGTTGCACAGGGCGCCCGCACTGAAGCTTTCTTT. Full variable domain (outside the CDR3, taken from reference TRBV29-1 and TRBJ1-1): SAVISQKPSRDICQRGTSLTIQCQVDSQVTMMFWYRQQPGQSLTLIATANQGSEATYESGFVIDKFPISRPNLTFSTLTVSNMSPEDSSIYLCSVAQGARTEAFFGQGTRLTVV.

The gene calls are TRBV7-2 and TRBJ2-7; weak D call: TRBD1 (6 bases). This CDR3 is built from 13 residues. The V gene's germline CDR1 is SGHTA and CDR2 FQGNSA. Trimming cost V 0 bases and J 8 bases, with 11 bases left between them. The CDR3 coding sequence is TGTGCCAGCAGCTTAGCCAGGGGCGAAAAGCAGTACTTC. Protein sequence: CASSLARGEKQYF.

The chain employs TRBV27 and TRBJ2-7; D gene ambiguous. V was clipped by 1 base and J by 6 bases, with 10 bases between them. The CDR3 is made up of 13 amino acids. Germline V CDR1 and CDR2: MNHEY, SMNVEV (reference sequence). CDR3 residues: CASSLWRQGEQYF. The CDR3 nucleotides are TGTGCCAGCAGTTTATGGCGGCAAGGCGAGCAGTACTTC.

This clone was seen a handful of times. The rearrangement uses TRBV4-2 and TRBJ2-7, with 7 bases aligning to TRBD1. The CDR3 covers 14 residues. With 2 bases clipped from V and 2 bases from J, the junction kept 3 bases outside the gene matches. Germline CDR1 is LGHNA and CDR2 is YNFKEQ. In nucleotides, the CDR3 is TGTGCCAGCAGCCAACCCGGGACAGCCTACGAGCAGTACTTC. Translated: CASSQPGTAYEQYF.

The V gene is TRBV6-5, the J gene TRBJ1-4, with 7 bases fitting TRBD1. V lost 0 bases to trimming and J lost 7 bases; unmatched junction nucleotides: 5. The CDR3 contains 15 residues. The V gene's germline CDR1 is MNHEY and CDR2 SVGAGI. This chain's CDR3 is CASSYSRQGSEKLFF. The CDR3 region has the DNA TGTGCCAGCAGTTACTCCAGACAGGGAAGTGAAAAACTGTTTTTT.

This clone showed up just once. The V gene is TRBV6-5, the J gene TRBJ1-5; D is perhaps TRBD1 (5 bases). V lost 0 bases and J lost 4, with 10 bases in between. CDR1 MNHEY and CDR2 SVGAGI come from the germline V gene. CDR3 size: 15 residues. The CDR3 protein is CASSYSPGRNQPQHF. CDR3 in DNA: TGTGCCAGCAGTTACTCGCCAGGGCGGAATCAGCCCCAGCATTTT.

This clone was recorded a few times. Within the sample, other DNA sequences also encode this same CDR3. This chain links TRBV28 with TRBJ2-3, with D uncertain. Germline CDR1 and CDR2: MDHEN and SYDVKM. Trimming stripped 4 bases from V and 2 bases from J, with 10 bases between. The CDR3 sequence is 14 residues long. The CDR3 loop reads CASSSGQATDTQYF. CDR3 DNA: TGTGCCAGCAGTTCCGGCCAAGCCACAGATACGCAGTATTTT.

This clone was counted only a few times. V and J are TRBV15 and TRBJ2-5; D is unclear. The CDR3 consists of 14 residues. Between the trimmed V and J ends, which lost 5 bases and 4 bases, there was a span of 14 bases. Germline lookup yields CDR1 LNHNV and CDR2 YYDKDF (reference sequence). CDR3 coding DNA: TGTGCCACCAGCTCCCCCCTTACTCGAGAGACCCAGTACTTC. Translation gives CATSSPLTRETQYF.

The chain has TRBV7-2 and TRBJ2-1; D remains unclear. The germline V gene encodes CDR1 SGHTA and CDR2 FQGNSA. The CDR3 is 13 amino acids. Trimming pared 5 bases from V and 8 bases from J, leaving 13 bases between. The CDR3 nucleotides are TGTGCCAGCAGCCCACGGTTAGTCGATGAGCAGTTCTTC. This sequence encodes CASSPRLVDEQFF.